A selection of T cell receptor beta chains follows, all from one sample in a study of regulatory T cells in long-lasting Graves disease. TCRdb reprocessed the multiplex PCR reads via MiXCR and lists one record per CDR3 protein. The sample consists of some 450,000 distinct CDR3 sequences, less than 25% of them appearing once. Sequenced material: peripheral blood mononuclear cells (PBMCs), taken when the disease was refractory, from a patient treated with antithyroid drugs. The receptors were gathered from a female donor with Graves disease. Each CDR3 is given with its conserved first and last residue. A D gene is named only where the DNA matches it firmly. Size tells how often a clone was seen (once, few, many) or the class of an expanded clone, and some rows leave it out.

J gene,clone size,D gene,CDR3 length,V gene,CDR3 protein,CDR3 DNA
TRBJ2-2,many,TRBD1,17,TRBV14,CASSRPLTGGNTGELFF,TGTGCCAGCAGCCGACCGTTGACAGGGGGGAACACCGGGGAGCTGTTTTTT
TRBJ1-4,NA,NA,13,TRBV20-1,CSAMGRGNEKLFF,TGCAGTGCTATGGGCAGGGGAAATGAAAAACTGTTTTTT
TRBJ2-3,NA,TRBD2,15,TRBV2,CASSERESVKDTQYF,TGTGCCAGCAGTGAGCGGGAGTCAGTTAAAGATACGCAGTATTTT
TRBJ1-1,few,NA,13,TRBV6-1,CATPGHQNTEAFF,TGTGCCACCCCGGGACACCAGAACACTGAAGCTTTCTTT
TRBJ2-5,many,NA,11,TRBV28,CASTDEETQYF,TGTGCCAGCACGGACGAAGAGACCCAGTACTTC
TRBJ2-7,NA,NA,14,TRBV6-1,CASRNPGVPYEQYF,TGTGCCAGCAGAAACCCAGGGGTCCCCTACGAGCAGTACTTC
TRBJ1-1,NA,NA,15,TRBV12-3/TRBV12-4,CASRSAGTGKTEAFF,TGTGCCAGCAGGTCTGCGGGAACCGGAAAAACCGAAGCTTTCTTT
TRBJ1-1,NA,TRBD1,15,TRBV18,CASSSRGLMNTEAFF,TGTGCCAGCTCATCCAGGGGGCTCATGAACACTGAAGCTTTCTTT
TRBJ1-1,NA,TRBD1,14,TRBV27,CASSDRVGPTEAFF,TGTGCCAGCAGTGACAGGGTGGGTCCTACTGAAGCTTTCTTT
TRBJ1-5,NA,NA,18,TRBV19,CASSIGGSSLGGNQPQHF,TGTGCCAGTAGTATAGGGGGGAGCAGCCTAGGCGGCAATCAGCCCCAGCATTTT
TRBJ2-7,NA,TRBD1,15,TRBV10-3,CAISESGTGSYEQYF,TGTGCCATCAGTGAGTCCGGGACAGGGTCCTACGAGCAGTACTTC
TRBJ2-7,many,TRBD1,12,TRBV20-1,CSASRGSYEQYF,TGCAGTGCTAGCAGGGGGTCCTACGAGCAGTACTTC
TRBJ2-5,NA,TRBD2,17,TRBV7-2,CASSLEVGGPNRETQYF,TGTGCCAGCAGCTTAGAGGTGGGAGGGCCAAATCGGGAGACCCAGTACTTC
TRBJ2-5,NA,NA,18,TRBV7-9,CASSSNPLRTAGVKTQYF,TGTGCCAGCAGCTCAAATCCCCTCCGGACAGCAGGAGTTAAGACCCAGTACTTC
TRBJ1-1,many,NA,14,TRBV2,CASSAQGMNTEAFF,TGTGCCAGCAGTGCACAGGGCATGAACACTGAAGCTTTCTTT
TRBJ1-1,NA,NA,14,TRBV3-1,CASRPNEKNTEAFF,TGTGCCAGCAGACCAAACGAAAAAAACACTGAAGCTTTCTTT
TRBJ2-7,NA,TRBD2,16,TRBV7-8,CASSTRTSGRANEQYF,TGTGCCAGCAGCACTAGGACTAGCGGGAGGGCCAACGAGCAGTACTTC
TRBJ2-7,many,NA,14,TRBV28,CASSLDRGVSRQYF,TGTGCCAGCAGTTTGGATAGGGGCGTATCAAGGCAGTACTTC
TRBJ2-1,NA,TRBD1,15,TRBV2,CASSNDRASYNEQFF,TGTGCCAGCAGTAATGACAGGGCCTCCTACAATGAGCAGTTCTTC
TRBJ2-1,few,TRBD2,17,TRBV7-3,CASSSNGREGSYNEQFF,TGTGCCAGCAGCTCAAACGGGCGGGAGGGCTCCTACAATGAGCAGTTCTTC
TRBJ2-5,NA,TRBD2,13,TRBV7-2,CASSGLAGGTQYF,TGTGCCAGCAGCGGACTAGCGGGGGGGACCCAGTACTTC
TRBJ1-4,NA,NA,17,TRBV29-1,CSVETPPGRGRREKLFF,TGCAGCGTTGAGACCCCCCCGGGTCGGGGGCGGAGAGAAAAACTGTTTTTT
TRBJ2-1,few,NA,14,TRBV30,CAWSVSGSVNEQFF,TGTGCCTGGAGTGTATCAGGGAGCGTGAATGAGCAGTTCTTC
TRBJ1-1,NA,TRBD1,15,TRBV29-1,CSVAGQVNGNTEAFF,TGCAGCGTTGCGGGACAGGTGAATGGGAACACTGAAGCTTTCTTT
TRBJ2-2,NA,TRBD2,19,TRBV7-2,CASTSRLAGGPWNTGELFF,TGTGCCAGCACCTCACGACTAGCGGGAGGGCCATGGAACACCGGGGAGCTGTTTTTT
TRBJ2-7,few,TRBD2,15,TRBV30,CAWSRAPSGTYEQYF,TGTGCCTGGAGCCGAGCGCCTAGCGGAACCTACGAGCAGTACTTC
TRBJ2-7,NA,TRBD1,15,TRBV27,CASSLTGWADYEQYF,TGTGCCAGCAGTTTGACAGGGTGGGCGGACTACGAGCAGTACTTC
TRBJ1-1,once,NA,17,TRBV30,CAWSGRGLNLGMDEAFF,TGTGCCTGGAGTGGACGGGGTCTTAACTTGGGTATGGATGAAGCTTTCTTT
TRBJ1-2,many,NA,13,TRBV6-1,CASKNTAIDGYTF,TGTGCCAGCAAAAACACGGCAATCGATGGCTACACCTTC
TRBJ2-7,NA,TRBD2,14,TRBV20-1,CSASLSGSPHEQYF,TGCAGTGCTAGCCTCAGCGGGAGTCCCCACGAGCAGTACTTC
TRBJ1-2,few,TRBD1,15,TRBV7-2,CASSLEGQGAYGYTF,TGTGCCAGCAGCTTAGAGGGACAGGGGGCCTATGGCTACACCTTC
TRBJ1-1,few,NA,15,TRBV5-1,CASHTIGGDNTEAFF,TGCGCCAGCCACACGATAGGGGGTGATAACACTGAAGCTTTCTTT
TRBJ1-3,few,NA,14,TRBV5-5,CASSLPLSGNTIYF,TGTGCCAGCAGCTTACCCCTCTCTGGAAACACCATATATTTT
TRBJ2-5,few,TRBD2,13,TRBV20-1,CSAGTSGSKTQYF,TGCAGTGCTGGGACTAGCGGGAGCAAGACCCAGTACTTC
TRBJ2-7,many,NA,14,TRBV12-3/TRBV12-4,CASSFGPGTGEQYF,TGTGCCAGCAGTTTCGGCCCCGGGACGGGGGAGCAGTACTTC
TRBJ1-2,NA,NA,14,TRBV10-3,CAISERAANYGYTF,TGTGCCATCAGTGAGAGGGCCGCAAACTATGGCTACACCTTC
TRBJ1-1,NA,TRBD1,11,TRBV12-3/TRBV12-4,CASSFDRAAFF,TGTGCCAGCAGTTTTGACAGGGCGGCTTTCTTT
TRBJ1-4,many,NA,17,TRBV6-5,CASSYSLQARRREKLFF,TGTGCCAGCAGTTACTCGCTGCAGGCCCGGCGTAGGGAAAAACTGTTTTTT
TRBJ1-1,many,NA,13,TRBV12-3/TRBV12-4,CASSPFSGTEAFF,TGTGCCAGCAGTCCCTTCTCAGGGACTGAAGCTTTCTTT
TRBJ1-5,NA,NA,14,TRBV28,CASSLKGNNQPQHF,TGTGCCAGCAGTTTAAAGGGCAACAATCAGCCCCAGCATTTT
TRBJ1-4,many,NA,14,TRBV2,CASKEKATNEKLFF,TGTGCCAGCAAGGAGAAAGCAACTAATGAAAAACTGTTTTTT
TRBJ2-5,many,NA,12,TRBV11-3,CASPPHGETQYF,TGTGCCTCCCCCCCACATGGGGAGACCCAGTACTTC
TRBJ1-1,many,NA,16,TRBV2,CASSRDRLQWGTEAFF,TGTGCCAGCTCCCGGGACCGATTACAATGGGGGACTGAAGCTTTCTTT
TRBJ2-7,NA,NA,13,TRBV3-1,CASSLIVGAPSHF,TGTGCCAGCAGCCTCATCGTCGGCGCCCCTAGCCACTTC
TRBJ1-1,many,NA,13,TRBV11-3,CASSFSYVTEAFF,TGTGCCAGCAGCTTTTCGTACGTTACTGAAGCTTTCTTT
TRBJ2-7,few,NA,13,TRBV6-2/TRBV6-3,CASSYSSRFEQYF,TGTGCCAGCAGTTACTCGAGTCGTTTCGAGCAGTACTTC
TRBJ2-7,NA,NA,14,TRBV30,CASTPGPNSYEQYF,TGTGCCTCAACCCCGGGACCGAACTCCTACGAGCAGTACTTC
TRBJ2-7,NA,NA,14,TRBV7-9,CASSYPDNSYEQYF,TGTGCCAGCAGCTATCCGGACAACTCCTACGAGCAGTACTTC